The clone carrying this T cell receptor beta chain occurred many times. With a much larger clone just one base away, this may be a read error. This sample is part of a study of Graves' ophthalmopathy and Graves' hyperthyroidism. The CDR3 loop spans 14 amino acids. V gave up 2 bases and J gave up 7 bases, with 14 bases separating them. CDR1 and CDR2 (germline): SGHTA, FQGNSA. The sequenced template was RNA, covering the TCR beta CDR3 region. Following a first-round RT-PCR that used HTBI primers, a second-round multiplex PCR was carried out. TCRdb ran MiXCR on the multiplex PCR reads and lists one entry per CDR3 protein. This table holds hundreds of thousands of distinct CDR3 sequences, 20% to 25% found once.

This clonotype was obtained from a woman in her late teens or twenties with stable Graves' hyperthyroidism. The V and J genes are TRBV7-2 and TRBJ1-2; TRBD1 is a possible D gene (5 bases). Sequencing input: peripheral blood. CDR3 in amino acids: CASSLLGQGCGYTF. In DNA, the CDR3 is TGTGCCAGCAGCTTATTAGGGCAGGGCTGTGGCTACACCTTC.